This is a list of T cell receptor beta chains from one sample in a study of T cell changes during pregnancy in multiple sclerosis. Only in-frame clones appear in the TCRdb table, and some are missing; sequencing was by immunoSEQ multiplex PCR. The table records about 48,000 clones, just over 85% of them present only once. The specimen was CD4+ T cells from peripheral blood mononuclear cells, collected in the second trimester of pregnancy. The source of these receptors is a female donor with multiple sclerosis, enrolled in a pregnancy study. Each CDR3 is given with its conserved first and last residue. The order of the fields is D gene, J gene, clone size, V gene, CDR3 protein, CDR3 DNA. D genes are given only for firm matches. A row's size may be missing; if present it is once, few, many or a size class.

d_call: -; j_call: TRBJ1-1; clone_size: medium-sized; v_call: TRBV7-3; cdr3_aa: CASSLSVNTEAFF; cdr3_nt: TGTGCCAGCAGCTTATCGGTGAACACTGAAGCTTTCTTT
d_call: TRBD2; j_call: TRBJ2-3; clone_size: -; v_call: TRBV5-4; cdr3_aa: CASSLVAGSSTDTQYF; cdr3_nt: TGTGCCAGCAGCTTAGTAGCGGGATCAAGTACAGATACGCAGTATTTT
d_call: TRBD1; j_call: TRBJ1-2; clone_size: few; v_call: TRBV30; cdr3_aa: CAWRGTGFNYGYTF; cdr3_nt: TGTGCCTGGAGGGGGACAGGATTTAACTATGGCTACACCTTC
d_call: -; j_call: TRBJ1-2; clone_size: -; v_call: TRBV11-2; cdr3_aa: CASSLGTGEGGYTF; cdr3_nt: TGTGCCAGCAGCTTAGGTACGGGGGAAGGCGGCTACACCTTC
d_call: TRBD1; j_call: TRBJ1-4; clone_size: -; v_call: TRBV7-9; cdr3_aa: CASSSTGKNEKLFF; cdr3_nt: TGTGCCAGCAGCTCGACAGGGAAGAATGAAAAACTGTTTTTT
d_call: -; j_call: TRBJ2-1; clone_size: -; v_call: TRBV27; cdr3_aa: CASSPGEDYNEQFF; cdr3_nt: TGTGCCAGCAGTCCGGGGGAGGACTACAATGAGCAGTTCTTC
d_call: TRBD1; j_call: TRBJ1-1; clone_size: -; v_call: TRBV13; cdr3_aa: CASSPYRGTEAFF; cdr3_nt: TGTGCCAGCAGCCCATACAGGGGGACTGAAGCTTTCTTT
d_call: TRBD2; j_call: TRBJ2-7; clone_size: -; v_call: TRBV2; cdr3_aa: CASRSTGTSGWMPSYEQYF; cdr3_nt: TGTGCCAGCAGGTCTACCGGGACTAGCGGATGGATGCCGTCCTACGAGCAGTACTTC
d_call: -; j_call: TRBJ1-5; clone_size: once; v_call: TRBV4-1; cdr3_aa: CASSQGYRGIQYQPQHF; cdr3_nt: TGCGCCAGCAGCCAAGGATACCGCGGGATCCAATATCAGCCCCAGCATTTT
d_call: TRBD2; j_call: TRBJ2-1; clone_size: -; v_call: TRBV6-6; cdr3_aa: CASSYSQGLAGNEQFF; cdr3_nt: TGTGCCAGCAGTTACTCGCAGGGACTAGCGGGCAATGAGCAGTTCTTC
d_call: TRBD2; j_call: TRBJ2-3; clone_size: -; v_call: TRBV7-7; cdr3_aa: CASSLGTSGNTDTQYF; cdr3_nt: TGTGCTAGCAGCTTGGGGACTAGCGGGAACACAGATACGCAGTATTTT
d_call: TRBD2; j_call: TRBJ2-1; clone_size: -; v_call: TRBV18; cdr3_aa: CASSPFNLAGGNEQFF; cdr3_nt: TGTGCCAGCTCACCATTCAACCTAGCGGGAGGGAATGAGCAGTTCTTC
d_call: TRBD1; j_call: TRBJ1-3; clone_size: -; v_call: TRBV18; cdr3_aa: CASSPMTGEDTIYF; cdr3_nt: TGTGCCAGCTCACCAATGACAGGGGAGGACACCATATATTTT
d_call: -; j_call: TRBJ2-7; clone_size: -; v_call: TRBV21-1; cdr3_aa: CASSNKTGYEQYF; cdr3_nt: TGTGCCAGCAGCAATAAGACAGGCTACGAGCAGTACTTC
d_call: -; j_call: TRBJ2-5; clone_size: -; v_call: TRBV5-4; cdr3_aa: CASNPGTNQETQYF; cdr3_nt: TGTGCCAGCAACCCAGGGACAAACCAAGAGACCCAGTACTTC
d_call: -; j_call: TRBJ1-4; clone_size: -; v_call: TRBV2; cdr3_aa: CASRTGISNEKLFF; cdr3_nt: TGTGCCAGCAGAACAGGGATTTCTAATGAAAAACTGTTTTTT
d_call: -; j_call: TRBJ1-2; clone_size: -; v_call: TRBV28; cdr3_aa: CASSSRQLTPYGYTF; cdr3_nt: TGTGCCAGCAGTTCCCGACAGCTAACCCCTTATGGCTACACCTTC
d_call: TRBD1; j_call: TRBJ2-7; clone_size: -; v_call: TRBV27; cdr3_aa: CASSHPSGQGYEQYF; cdr3_nt: TGTGCCAGCAGCCACCCTTCGGGACAGGGCTACGAGCAGTACTTC
d_call: -; j_call: TRBJ1-2; clone_size: few; v_call: TRBV5-5; cdr3_aa: CASSSGGANYGYTF; cdr3_nt: TGTGCCAGCAGCTCCGGGGGAGCTAACTATGGCTACACCTTC
d_call: -; j_call: TRBJ1-1; clone_size: few; v_call: TRBV4-2; cdr3_aa: CASSQGGNTEAFF; cdr3_nt: TGTGCCAGCAGCCAGGGGGGGAACACTGAAGCTTTCTTT
d_call: TRBD1; j_call: TRBJ2-1; clone_size: once; v_call: TRBV2; cdr3_aa: CASRGGVWNEQFF; cdr3_nt: TGTGCCAGCAGAGGGGGCGTATGGAATGAGCAGTTCTTC
d_call: -; j_call: TRBJ1-5; clone_size: -; v_call: TRBV7-8; cdr3_aa: CASSLDRQSNQPQHF; cdr3_nt: TGTGCCAGCAGTTTGGACAGACAGAGCAATCAGCCCCAGCATTTT
d_call: TRBD1; j_call: TRBJ1-5; clone_size: few; v_call: TRBV6-1; cdr3_aa: CASLGTGGSNQPQHF; cdr3_nt: TGTGCCAGCTTGGGGACAGGGGGAAGCAATCAGCCCCAGCATTTT
d_call: -; j_call: TRBJ2-1; clone_size: -; v_call: TRBV6-6; cdr3_aa: CASSYAGGSYNEQFF; cdr3_nt: TGTGCCAGCAGTTACGCCGGAGGTTCCTACAATGAGCAGTTCTTC
d_call: TRBD2; j_call: TRBJ2-5; clone_size: -; v_call: TRBV4-1; cdr3_aa: CASSRRAGERETQYF; cdr3_nt: TGCGCCAGCAGCCGCAGAGCGGGAGAGAGGGAGACCCAGTACTTC
d_call: -; j_call: TRBJ1-4; clone_size: -; v_call: TRBV2; cdr3_aa: CASSEGAKAFNEKLFF; cdr3_nt: TGTGCCAGCAGTGAAGGGGCGAAGGCCTTTAATGAAAAACTGTTTTTT
d_call: -; j_call: TRBJ1-1; clone_size: medium-sized; v_call: TRBV6-5; cdr3_aa: CASSEQVNTEAFF; cdr3_nt: TGTGCCAGCAGTGAACAGGTCAACACTGAAGCTTTCTTT